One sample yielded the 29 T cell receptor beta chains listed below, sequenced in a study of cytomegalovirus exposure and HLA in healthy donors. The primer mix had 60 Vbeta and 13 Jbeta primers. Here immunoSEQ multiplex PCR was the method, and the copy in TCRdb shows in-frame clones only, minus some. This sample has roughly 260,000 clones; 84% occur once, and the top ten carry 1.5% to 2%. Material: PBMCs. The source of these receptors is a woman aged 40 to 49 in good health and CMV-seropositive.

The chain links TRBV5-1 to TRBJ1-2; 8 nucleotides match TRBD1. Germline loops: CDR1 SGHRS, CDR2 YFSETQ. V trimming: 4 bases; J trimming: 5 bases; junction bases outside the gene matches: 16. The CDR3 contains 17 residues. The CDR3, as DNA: TGCGCCAGCAGCGTCGGGACAGGAGGTGGCGTTGGGTATGGCTACACCTTC. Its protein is CASSVGTGGGVGYGYTF.

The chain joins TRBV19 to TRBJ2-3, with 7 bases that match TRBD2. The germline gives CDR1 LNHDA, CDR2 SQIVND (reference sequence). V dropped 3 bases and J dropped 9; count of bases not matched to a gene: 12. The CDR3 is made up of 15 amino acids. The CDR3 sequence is CASSIPPAGTNTQYF. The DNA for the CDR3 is TGTGCCAGTAGTATCCCCCCAGCAGGGACTAACACGCAGTATTTT.

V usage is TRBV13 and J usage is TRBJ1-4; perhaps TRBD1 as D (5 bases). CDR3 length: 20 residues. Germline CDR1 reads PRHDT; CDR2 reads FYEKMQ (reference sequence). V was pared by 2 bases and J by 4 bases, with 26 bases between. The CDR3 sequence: CASSLYLPDRDGPLNEKLFF. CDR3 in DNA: TGTGCCAGCAGCTTATACCTCCCTGACAGAGACGGTCCTCTTAATGAAAAACTGTTTTTT. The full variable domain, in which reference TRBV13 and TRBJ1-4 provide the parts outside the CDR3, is AAGVIQSPRHLIKEKRETATLKCYPIPRHDTVYWYQQGPGQDPQFLISFYEKMQSDKGSIPDRFSAQQFSDYHSELNMSSLELGDSALYFCASSLYLPDRDGPLNEKLFFGSGTQLSVL.

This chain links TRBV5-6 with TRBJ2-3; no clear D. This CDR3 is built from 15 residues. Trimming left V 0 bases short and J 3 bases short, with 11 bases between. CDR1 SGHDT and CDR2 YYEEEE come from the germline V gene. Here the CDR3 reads CASSLELEMTDTQYF. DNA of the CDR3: TGTGCCAGCAGCTTGGAGTTAGAAATGACAGATACGCAGTATTTT.

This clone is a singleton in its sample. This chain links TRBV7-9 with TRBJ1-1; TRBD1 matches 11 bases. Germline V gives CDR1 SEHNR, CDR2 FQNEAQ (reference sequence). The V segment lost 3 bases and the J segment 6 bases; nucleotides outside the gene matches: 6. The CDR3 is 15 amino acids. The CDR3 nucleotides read TGTGCCAGCAGCTTCGCCGGGACAGGGGGTGCTGAAGCTTTCTTT. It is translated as CASSFAGTGGAEAFF.

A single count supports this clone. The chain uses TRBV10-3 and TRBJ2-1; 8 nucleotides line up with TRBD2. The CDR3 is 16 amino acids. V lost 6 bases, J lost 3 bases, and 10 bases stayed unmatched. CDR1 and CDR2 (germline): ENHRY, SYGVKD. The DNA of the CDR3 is TGTGCCATCAGGGAGGCGGGAGGCCCACTCTACAATGAGCAGTTCTTC. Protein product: CAIREAGGPLYNEQFF.

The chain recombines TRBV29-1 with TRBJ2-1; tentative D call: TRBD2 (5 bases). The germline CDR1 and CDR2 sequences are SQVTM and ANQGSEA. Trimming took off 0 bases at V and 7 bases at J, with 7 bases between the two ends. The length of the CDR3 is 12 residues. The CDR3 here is CSVEDTGNEQFF. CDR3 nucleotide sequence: TGCAGCGTTGAAGATACGGGGAATGAGCAGTTCTTC.

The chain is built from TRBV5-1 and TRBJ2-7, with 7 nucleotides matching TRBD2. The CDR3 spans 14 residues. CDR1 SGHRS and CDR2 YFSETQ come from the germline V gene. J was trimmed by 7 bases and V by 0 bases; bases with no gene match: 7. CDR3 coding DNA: TGCGCCAGCAGCTTGGCCGCGGGAGCGGGGGAGCAGTACTTC. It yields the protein CASSLAAGAGEQYF.

The CDR3 region has the DNA TGTGCCATCACCCAGGGTGGACCCTACGAGCAGTACTTC. As protein: CAITQGGPYEQYF. This chain uses TRBV10-3 with TRBJ2-7, with TRBD1 as a possible D gene (5 bases). CDR3 length equals 13 residues. Deletions cut 7 bases from V and 2 bases from J, with 12 bases between. Germline CDR1 is ENHRY and CDR2 is SYGVKD.

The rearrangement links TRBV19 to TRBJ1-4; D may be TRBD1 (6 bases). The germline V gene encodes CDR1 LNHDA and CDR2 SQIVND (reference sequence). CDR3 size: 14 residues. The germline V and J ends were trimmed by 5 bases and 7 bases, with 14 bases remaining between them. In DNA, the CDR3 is TGTGCCAGTAGTCCGGGGGGGCGCGGTGAAAAACTGTTTTTT. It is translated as CASSPGGRGEKLFF.

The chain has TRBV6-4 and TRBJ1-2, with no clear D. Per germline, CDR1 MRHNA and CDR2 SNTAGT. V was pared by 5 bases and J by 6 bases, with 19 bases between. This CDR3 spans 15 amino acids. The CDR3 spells CASSPRGGLIDGYTF. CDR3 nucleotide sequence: TGTGCCAGCAGTCCCCGCGGCGGATTAATCGATGGCTACACCTTC.

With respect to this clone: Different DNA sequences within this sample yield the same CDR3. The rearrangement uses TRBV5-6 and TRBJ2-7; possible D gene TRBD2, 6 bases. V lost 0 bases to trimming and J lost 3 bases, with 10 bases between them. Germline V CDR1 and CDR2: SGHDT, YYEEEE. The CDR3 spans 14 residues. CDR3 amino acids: CASSLGGDFYEQYF. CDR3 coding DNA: TGTGCCAGCAGCTTGGGCGGGGACTTCTACGAGCAGTACTTC.

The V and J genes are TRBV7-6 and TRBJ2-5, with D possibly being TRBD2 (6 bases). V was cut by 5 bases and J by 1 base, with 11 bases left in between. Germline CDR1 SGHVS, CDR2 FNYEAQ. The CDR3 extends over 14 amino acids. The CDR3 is CASSQGGIQETQYF. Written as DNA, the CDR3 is TGTGCCAGCAGCCAGGGAGGTATCCAAGAGACCCAGTACTTC. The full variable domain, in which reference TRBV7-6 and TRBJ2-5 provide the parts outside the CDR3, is GAGVSQSPRYKVTKRGQDVALRCDPISGHVSLYWYRQALGQGPEFLTYFNYEAQQDKSGLPNDRFSAERPEGSISTLTIQRTEQRDSAMYRCASSQGGIQETQYFGPGTRLLVL.

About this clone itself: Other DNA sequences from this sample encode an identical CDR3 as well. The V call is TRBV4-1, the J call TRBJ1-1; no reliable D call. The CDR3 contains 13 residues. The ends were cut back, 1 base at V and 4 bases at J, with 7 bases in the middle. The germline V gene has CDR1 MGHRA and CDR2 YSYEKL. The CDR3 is CASSQGAGTEAFF. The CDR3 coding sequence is TGCGCCAGCAGCCAAGGGGCAGGCACTGAAGCTTTCTTT.

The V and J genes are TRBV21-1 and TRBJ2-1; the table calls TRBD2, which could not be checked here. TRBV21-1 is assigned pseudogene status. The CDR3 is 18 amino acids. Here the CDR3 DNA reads TGTGCCATCCCCGTCGGATGCGGGAGGGGAAGCTCCTACAATGAGCAGTTCTTC. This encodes CAIPVGCGRGSSYNEQFF.

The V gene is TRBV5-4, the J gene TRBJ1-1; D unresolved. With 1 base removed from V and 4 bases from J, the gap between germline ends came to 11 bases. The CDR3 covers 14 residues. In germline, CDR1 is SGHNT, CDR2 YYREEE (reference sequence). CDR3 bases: TGTGCCAGCAGCTTGACTTGGGCTGGCACTGAAGCTTTCTTT. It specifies CASSLTWAGTEAFF.

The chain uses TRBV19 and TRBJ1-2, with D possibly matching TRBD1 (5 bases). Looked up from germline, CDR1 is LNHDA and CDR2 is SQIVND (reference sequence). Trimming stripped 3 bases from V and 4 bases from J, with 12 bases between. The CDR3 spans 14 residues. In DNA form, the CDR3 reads TGTGCCAGTAGTATCGTAAGGGGTCCCTATGGCTACACCTTC. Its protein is CASSIVRGPYGYTF.

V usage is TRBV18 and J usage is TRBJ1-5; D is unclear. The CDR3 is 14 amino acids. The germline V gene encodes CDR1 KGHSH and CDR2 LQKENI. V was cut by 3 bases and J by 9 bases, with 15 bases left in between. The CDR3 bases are TGTGCCAGCTCACCGGCACCGACGGGGTGGCCCCAGCATTTT. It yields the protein CASSPAPTGWPQHF.

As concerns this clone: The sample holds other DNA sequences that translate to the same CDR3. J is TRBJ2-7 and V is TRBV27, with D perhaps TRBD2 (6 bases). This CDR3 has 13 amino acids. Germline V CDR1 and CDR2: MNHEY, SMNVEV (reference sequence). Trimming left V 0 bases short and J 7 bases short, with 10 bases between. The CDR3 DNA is TGTGCCAGCAGTTTATCGGGGGGAGGTGAGCAGTACTTC. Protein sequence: CASSLSGGGEQYF.

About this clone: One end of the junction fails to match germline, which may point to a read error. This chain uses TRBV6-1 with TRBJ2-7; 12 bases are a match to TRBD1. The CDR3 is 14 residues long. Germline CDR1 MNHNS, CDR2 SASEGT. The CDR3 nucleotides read TGTGCCAGCAGGGAAGGGACAGGGGGCAGCGAGCAGTACTTC. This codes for CASREGTGGSEQYF.

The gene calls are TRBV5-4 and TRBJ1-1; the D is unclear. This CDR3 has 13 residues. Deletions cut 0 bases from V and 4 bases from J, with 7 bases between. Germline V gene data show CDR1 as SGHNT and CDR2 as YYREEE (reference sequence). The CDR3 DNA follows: TGTGCCAGCAGCTTGGACCACTCCACTGAAGCTTTCTTT. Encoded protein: CASSLDHSTEAFF.

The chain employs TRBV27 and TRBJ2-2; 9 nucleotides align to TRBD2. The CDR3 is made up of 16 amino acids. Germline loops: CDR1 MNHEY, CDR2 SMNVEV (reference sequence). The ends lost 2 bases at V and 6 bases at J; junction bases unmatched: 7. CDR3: CASSLGGRVLSGELFF. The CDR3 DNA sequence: TGTGCCAGCAGTTTAGGCGGGAGGGTCCTATCCGGGGAGCTGTTTTTT.

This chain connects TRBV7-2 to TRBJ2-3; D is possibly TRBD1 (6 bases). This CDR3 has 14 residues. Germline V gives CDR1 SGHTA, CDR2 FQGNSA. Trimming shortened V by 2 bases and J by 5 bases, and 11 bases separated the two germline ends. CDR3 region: CASSLPRGRDTQYF. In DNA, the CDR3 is TGTGCCAGCAGCTTACCCAGGGGTAGAGATACGCAGTATTTT.

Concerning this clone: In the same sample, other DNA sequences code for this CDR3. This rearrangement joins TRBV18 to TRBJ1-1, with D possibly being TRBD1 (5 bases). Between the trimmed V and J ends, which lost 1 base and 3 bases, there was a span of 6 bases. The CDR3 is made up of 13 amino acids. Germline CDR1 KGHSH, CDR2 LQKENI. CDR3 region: CASSPRGDTEAFF. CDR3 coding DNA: TGTGCCAGCTCACCACGGGGGGACACTGAAGCTTTCTTT. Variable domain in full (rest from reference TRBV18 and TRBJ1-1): NAGVMQNPRHLVRRRGQEARLRCSPMKGHSHVYWYRQLPEEGLKFMVYLQKENIIDESGMPKERFSAEFPKEGPSILRIQQVVRGDSAAYFCASSPRGDTEAFFGQGTRLTVV.

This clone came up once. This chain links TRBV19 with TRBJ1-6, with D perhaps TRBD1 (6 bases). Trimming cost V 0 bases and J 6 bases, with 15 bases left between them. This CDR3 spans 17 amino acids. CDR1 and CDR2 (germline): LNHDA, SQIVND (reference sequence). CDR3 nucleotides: TGTGCCAGTAGTATAGACATCTCGACAGGAATTAATTCACCCCTCCACTTT. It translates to CASSIDISTGINSPLHF.

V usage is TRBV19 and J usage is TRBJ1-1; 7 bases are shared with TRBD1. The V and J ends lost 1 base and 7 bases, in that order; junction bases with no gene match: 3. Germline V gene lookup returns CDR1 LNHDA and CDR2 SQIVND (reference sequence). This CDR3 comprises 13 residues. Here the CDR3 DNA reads TGTGCCAGTAGTATAGTTAGGGGGCGTGAAGCTTTCTTT. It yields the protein CASSIVRGREAFF.

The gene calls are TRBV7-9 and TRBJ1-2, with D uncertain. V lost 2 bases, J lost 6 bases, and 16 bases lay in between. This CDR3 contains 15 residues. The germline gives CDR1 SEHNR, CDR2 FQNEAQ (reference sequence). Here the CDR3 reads CASSLRERGLNGYTF. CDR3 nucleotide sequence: TGTGCCAGCAGCTTACGGGAGAGAGGGTTAAATGGCTACACCTTC. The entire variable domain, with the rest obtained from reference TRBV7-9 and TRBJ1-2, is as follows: DTGVSQNPRHKITKRGQNVTFRCDPISEHNRLYWYRQTLGQGPEFLTYFQNEAQLEKSRLLSDRFSAERPKGSFSTLEIQRTEQGDSAMYLCASSLRERGLNGYTFGSGTRLTVV.

The CDR3: CASTMDRGGYEQYF. In DNA, the CDR3 is TGTGCCAGCACCATGGACAGGGGGGGATACGAGCAGTACTTC. The chain is built from TRBV2 and TRBJ2-7, with TRBD1 identical over 10 bases. This CDR3 has 14 residues. Germline V gene lookup returns CDR1 SNHLY and CDR2 FYNNEI. J was trimmed by 4 bases and V by 7 bases; bases with no gene match: 7.

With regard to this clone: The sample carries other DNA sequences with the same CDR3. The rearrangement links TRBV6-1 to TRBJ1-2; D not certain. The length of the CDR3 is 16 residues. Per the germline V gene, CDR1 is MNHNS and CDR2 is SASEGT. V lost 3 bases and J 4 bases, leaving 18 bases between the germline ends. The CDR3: CASSESGHVPAYGYTF. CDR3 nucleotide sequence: TGTGCCAGCAGTGAGTCTGGGCATGTACCCGCCTATGGCTACACCTTC.